This entry lists 11 T cell receptor beta chains sequenced from one sample in a study of vaccination and CD4 T cells after COVID-19. Researchers used the Oncomine TCR Beta short-read assay to sequence DNA from cultured CD4+ T cells. TCRdb fed the PCR reads into MiXCR, producing one record per CDR3 protein. Here the sample spans fewer than 20,000 distinct CDR3 sequences, approximately 50% being singletons. Treatment defined: approximately 10-day PBMC culture with coronavirus spike peptide pools or control peptides (ViraFEST assay). Their antigens remain unidentified. The sequenced sample consisted of CD4+ T cells from blood, cultured in vitro. The receptor set was obtained from a human donor who had recovered from COVID-19.

This clonotype was found a few times. This chain uses TRBV20-1 with TRBJ2-5; D is ambiguous. The CDR3 consists of 11 residues. The germline V gene encodes CDR1 DFQATT and CDR2 SNEGSKA (reference sequence). The V end lost 6 bases, the J end lost 1 base, and 6 bases lay between the germline ends. The CDR3 DNA follows: TGCAGTGCGCAGTTCCAAGAGACCCAGTACTTC. Its translation: CSAQFQETQYF.

This sequence joins TRBV20-1 and TRBJ2-7; tentatively, D is TRBD1 or TRBD2 (5 bases each). There are 13 residues in the CDR3. Between the trimmed V and J ends, which lost 4 bases and 7 bases, there was a span of 17 bases. CDR1 is DFQATT and CDR2 is SNEGSKA in the germline V gene (reference sequence). The CDR3 DNA sequence: TGCAGTGCTACTCGGCTGGACGGGACGGAGCAGTACTTC. Amino acid sequence: CSATRLDGTEQYF.

V usage is TRBV7-3 and J usage is TRBJ2-3; D unclear. V dropped 1 base and J dropped 4 bases, with 12 bases sitting between them. The CDR3 is 15 amino acids. Per germline, CDR1 SGHTA and CDR2 FQGTGA. The CDR3 DNA reads as TGTGCCAGCAGCTTAAATAGTAGCCCCGCAGATACGCAGTATTTT. As protein: CASSLNSSPADTQYF.

The chain links TRBV7-8 to TRBJ2-7; D possibly corresponds to TRBD2 (6 bases). Germline V lookup: CDR1 SGHVS, CDR2 FQNEAQ. The CDR3 covers 15 residues. With 1 base removed from V and 1 base from J, the gap between germline ends came to 11 bases. The CDR3 region is CASSLGLTSSYEQYF. CDR3 in DNA: TGTGCCAGCAGCTTAGGGCTGACTAGTTCCTACGAGCAGTACTTC.

The chain is built from TRBV7-9 and TRBJ1-2; TRBD1 is a possible D gene (5 bases). CDR3 size: 14 residues. Per germline, CDR1 SEHNR and CDR2 FQNEAQ (reference sequence). The V and J ends lost 8 bases and 6 bases respectively, with 19 bases between them. The CDR3 reads CASGPSGGVDGYTF. The CDR3 nucleotides read TGTGCCAGCGGCCCCTCGGGGGGGGTGGATGGCTACACCTTC.

J is TRBJ1-4 and V is TRBV11-3; D possibly corresponds to TRBD1 (6 bases). Trimming shortened V by 4 bases and J by 8 bases, and 17 bases separated the two germline ends. CDR3 size: 15 residues. Per the germline V gene, CDR1 is SGHNT and CDR2 is YENEEA. In nucleotides, the CDR3 is TGTGCCAGCAGCTCCGACAGGTTAAGCGGCGAAAAACTGTTTTTT. This sequence encodes CASSSDRLSGEKLFF.

This clonotype appeared a few times. DNA for the CDR3: TGTGCCAGCAGCTTAAGGACAGCGAACACCGGGGAGCTGTTTTTT. This codes for CASSLRTANTGELFF. The rearrangement links TRBV7-2 to TRBJ2-2; weak D call: TRBD1 (6 bases). The V and J ends lost 2 bases and 0 bases respectively, with 7 bases between them. Germline V gene data show CDR1 as SGHTA and CDR2 as FQGNSA. The CDR3 is 15 residues long.

This clonotype was observed a single time. V usage is TRBV19 and J usage is TRBJ2-2; D gene unclear. Trimming shortened V by 5 bases and J by 6 bases, and 7 bases separated the two germline ends. The V gene's germline CDR1 is LNHDA and CDR2 SQIVND (reference sequence). CDR3 length: 12 amino acids. This CDR3 is CASSPFPGELFF. CDR3 in DNA: TGTGCCAGTAGTCCTTTTCCCGGGGAGCTGTTTTTT. Looking up the rest from reference TRBV19 and TRBJ2-2 gives the full variable domain: DGGITQSPKYLFRKEGQNVTLSCEQNLNHDAMYWYRQDPGQGLRLIYYSQIVNDFQKGDIAEGYSVSREKKESFPLTVTSAQKNPTAFYLCASSPFPGELFFGEGSRLTVL.

The gene calls are TRBV7-9 and TRBJ1-3; D is perhaps TRBD1 (5 bases). Germline CDR1 is SEHNR and CDR2 is FQNEAQ (reference sequence). There are 17 residues in the CDR3. Trimming took off 1 base at V and 0 bases at J, with 13 bases between the two ends. The CDR3 reads CASSLEGRQISGNTIYF. In nucleotides, the CDR3 is TGTGCCAGCAGCTTAGAGGGTCGACAGATCTCTGGAAACACCATATATTTT. Full variable domain (outside the CDR3, taken from reference TRBV7-9 and TRBJ1-3): DTGVSQNPRHKITKRGQNVTFRCDPISEHNRLYWYRQTLGQGPEFLTYFQNEAQLEKSRLLSDRFSAERPKGSFSTLEIQRTEQGDSAMYLCASSLEGRQISGNTIYFGEGSWLTVV.

This clonotype was counted only a few times. This rearrangement joins TRBV6-2 or TRBV6-3 to TRBJ1-5; D is undetermined. The V and J ends lost 8 bases and 0 bases respectively, with 8 bases between them. This CDR3 is 13 amino acids long. Germline-derived CDR1 and CDR2 are MNHEY and SVGEGT. CDR3 region: CASHSHSNQPQHF. The CDR3 bases are TGTGCCAGCCATAGCCATAGCAATCAGCCCCAGCATTTT.

This clonotype showed up just once. This rearrangement joins TRBV12-3 or TRBV12-4 to TRBJ1-5; D not certain. The V end lost 3 bases, the J end lost 2 bases, and 8 bases lay between the germline ends. This CDR3 has 14 residues. As DNA, the CDR3 is TGTGCCAGCAGTTTTAGGAATGGCAATCAGCCCCAGCATTTT. Its translation: CASSFRNGNQPQHF.